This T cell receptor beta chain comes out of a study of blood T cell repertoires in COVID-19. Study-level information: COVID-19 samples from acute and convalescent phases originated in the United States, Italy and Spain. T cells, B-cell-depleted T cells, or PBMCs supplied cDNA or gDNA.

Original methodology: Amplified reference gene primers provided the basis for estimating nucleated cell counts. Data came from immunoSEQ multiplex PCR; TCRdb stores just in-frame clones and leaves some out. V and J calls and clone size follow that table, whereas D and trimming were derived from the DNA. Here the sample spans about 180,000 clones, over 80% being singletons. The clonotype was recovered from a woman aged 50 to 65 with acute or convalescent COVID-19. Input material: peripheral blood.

The DNA for the CDR3 is TGTGCCAGCAGTAGAGACAGGGTGGGCACTGAAGCTTTCTTT. Encoded protein: CASSRDRVGTEAFF. This chain joins TRBV6-5 and TRBJ1-1, with TRBD1 identical over 7 bases. The V and J ends lost 5 bases and 4 bases, in that order; junction bases with no gene match: 7. The CDR3 extends over 14 amino acids. Germline loops: CDR1 MNHEY, CDR2 SVGAGI.